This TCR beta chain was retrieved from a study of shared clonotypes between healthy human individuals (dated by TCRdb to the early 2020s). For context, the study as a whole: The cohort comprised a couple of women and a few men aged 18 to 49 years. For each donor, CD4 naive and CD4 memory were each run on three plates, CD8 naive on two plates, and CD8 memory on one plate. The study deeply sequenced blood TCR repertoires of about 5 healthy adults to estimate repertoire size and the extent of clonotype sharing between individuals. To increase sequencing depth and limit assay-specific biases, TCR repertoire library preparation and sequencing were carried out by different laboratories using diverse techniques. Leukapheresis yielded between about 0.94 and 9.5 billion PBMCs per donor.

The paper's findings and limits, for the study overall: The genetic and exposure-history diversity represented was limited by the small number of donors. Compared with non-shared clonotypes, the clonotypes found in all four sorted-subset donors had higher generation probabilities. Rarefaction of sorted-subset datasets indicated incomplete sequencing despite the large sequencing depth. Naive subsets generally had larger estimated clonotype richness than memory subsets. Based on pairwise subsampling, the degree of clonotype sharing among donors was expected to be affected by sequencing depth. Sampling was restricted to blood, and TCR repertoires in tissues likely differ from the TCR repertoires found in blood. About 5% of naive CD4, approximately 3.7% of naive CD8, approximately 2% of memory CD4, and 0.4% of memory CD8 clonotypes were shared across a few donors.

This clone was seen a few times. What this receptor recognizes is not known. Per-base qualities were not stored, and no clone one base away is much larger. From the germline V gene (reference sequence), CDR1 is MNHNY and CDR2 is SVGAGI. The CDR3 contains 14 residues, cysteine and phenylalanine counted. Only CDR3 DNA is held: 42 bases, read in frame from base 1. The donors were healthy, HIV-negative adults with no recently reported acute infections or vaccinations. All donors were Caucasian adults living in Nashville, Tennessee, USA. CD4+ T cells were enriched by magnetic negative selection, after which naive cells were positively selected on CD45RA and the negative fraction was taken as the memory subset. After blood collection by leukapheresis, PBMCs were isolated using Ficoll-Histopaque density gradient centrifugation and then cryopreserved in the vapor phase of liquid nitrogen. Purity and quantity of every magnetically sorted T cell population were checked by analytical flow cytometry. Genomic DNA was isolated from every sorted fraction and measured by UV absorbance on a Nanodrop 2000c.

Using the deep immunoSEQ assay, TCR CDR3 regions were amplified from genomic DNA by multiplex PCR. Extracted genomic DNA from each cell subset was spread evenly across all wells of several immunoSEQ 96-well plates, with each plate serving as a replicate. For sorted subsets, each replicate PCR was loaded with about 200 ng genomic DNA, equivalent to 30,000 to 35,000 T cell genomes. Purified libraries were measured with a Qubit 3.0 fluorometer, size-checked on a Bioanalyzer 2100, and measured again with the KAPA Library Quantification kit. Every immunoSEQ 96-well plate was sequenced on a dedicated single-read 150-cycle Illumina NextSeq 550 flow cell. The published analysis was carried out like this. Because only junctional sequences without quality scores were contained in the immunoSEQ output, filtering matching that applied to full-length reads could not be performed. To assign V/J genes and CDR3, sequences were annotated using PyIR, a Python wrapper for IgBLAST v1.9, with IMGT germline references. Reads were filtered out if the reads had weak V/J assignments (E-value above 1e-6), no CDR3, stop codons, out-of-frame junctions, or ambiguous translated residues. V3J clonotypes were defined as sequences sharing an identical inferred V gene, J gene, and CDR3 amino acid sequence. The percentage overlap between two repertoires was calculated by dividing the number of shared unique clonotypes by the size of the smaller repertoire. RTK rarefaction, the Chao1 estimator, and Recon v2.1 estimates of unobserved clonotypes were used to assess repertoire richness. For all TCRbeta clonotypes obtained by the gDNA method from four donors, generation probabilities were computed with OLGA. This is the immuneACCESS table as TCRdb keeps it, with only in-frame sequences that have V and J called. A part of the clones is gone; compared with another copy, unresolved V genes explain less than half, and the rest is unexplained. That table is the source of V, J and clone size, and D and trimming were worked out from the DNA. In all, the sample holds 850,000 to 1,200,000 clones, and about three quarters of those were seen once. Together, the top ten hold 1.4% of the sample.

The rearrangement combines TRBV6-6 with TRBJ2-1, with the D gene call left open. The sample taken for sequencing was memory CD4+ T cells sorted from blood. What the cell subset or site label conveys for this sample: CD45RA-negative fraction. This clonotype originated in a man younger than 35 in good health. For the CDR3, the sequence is CAPASDAFYNEQFF. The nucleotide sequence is TGTGCACCCGCTTCGGATGCATTCTACAATGAGCAGTTCTTC.